The 8 T cell receptor beta chains reported below all come from one sample, sequenced in a study of cytomegalovirus exposure and HLA in healthy donors (dated by TCRdb to the late 2010s). Libraries were made using the immunoSEQ multiplex PCR assay. For the multiplex PCR, a mixture combining 60 forward primers for TCR Vbeta segments and 13 reverse primers for TCR Jbeta segments was used. Drawn from immuneACCESS, this table holds only the in-frame rearrangements with V and J called that TCRdb kept. Clones are partly lost; checked studies trace under half to an unresolved V gene and leave the rest unexplained. The sample contains about 150,000 clones, about 80% of them found a single time. The top ten hold around 7% of the sample. Input material: PBMCs. The source is a woman in her forties or fifties in good health and CMV-seropositive.

This clone was found once. This chain connects TRBV27 to TRBJ1-6; the D gene is possibly TRBD1 (5 bases). Germline loops: CDR1 MNHEY, CDR2 SMNVEV (reference sequence). V was shortened by 0 bases and J by 7 bases, with 25 bases between the two germline ends. The CDR3 sequence is 20 residues long. The CDR3 region has the DNA TGTGCCAGCAGTTTATCTCCGCCTCGGGACTTGCACAGCAGGAATTCACCCCTCCACTTT. As protein: CASSLSPPRDLHSRNSPLHF.

The chain joins TRBV5-1 to TRBJ2-1; 7 bases agree with TRBD1. The germline CDR1 and CDR2 sequences are SGHRS and YFSETQ. The CDR3 contains 15 residues. V lost 1 base, J lost 2 bases, and 3 bases stayed unmatched. The CDR3 spells CASSLLQGAYNEQFF. CDR3 in DNA: TGCGCCAGCAGCTTGCTCCAGGGGGCCTACAATGAGCAGTTCTTC.

The gene calls are TRBV2 and TRBJ2-1; 13 nucleotides line up with TRBD2. The CDR3 contains 17 residues. The germline V gene encodes CDR1 SNHLY and CDR2 FYNNEI. Trimming took 8 bases from V and 1 from J; bases not matched to a gene: 8. CDR3 residues: CASGRLAGGASYNEQFF. CDR3 nucleotide sequence: TGTGCCAGCGGGCGACTAGCGGGGGGCGCTTCCTACAATGAGCAGTTCTTC.

The V gene is TRBV2, the J gene TRBJ2-1; 9 bases match TRBD2. The CDR3 covers 17 residues. Germline trimming cut 3 bases from V and 0 bases from J; bases unmatched to any gene: 6. CDR1 and CDR2 from the germline V gene are SNHLY and FYNNEI. The CDR3 DNA follows: TGTGCCAGCAGTGATTCGGCGGGGGGGAGCTCCTACAATGAGCAGTTCTTC. Translation gives CASSDSAGGSSYNEQFF. Full variable domain (missing parts from reference TRBV2 and TRBJ2-1): EPEVTQTPSHQVTQMGQEVILRCVPISNHLYFYWYRQILGQKVEFLVSFYNNEISEKSEIFDDQFSVERPDGSNFTLKIRSTKLEDSAMYFCASSDSAGGSSYNEQFFGPGTRLTVL.

In its sample, this clone was seen once. The chain combines TRBV6-1 with TRBJ1-5, with 8 bases that match TRBD1. The CDR3 totals 15 residues. J gave up 6 bases and V 6 bases, and 10 bases lay outside the gene matches. From germline, CDR1 is MNHNS and CDR2 SASEGT. CDR3 bases: TGTGCCAGCAGCTCCCAGGGGGCCGCGGCTCAGCCCCAGCATTTT. Translation: CASSSQGAAAQPQHF.

CDR3 loop: CASSQAGLAGQNTGELFF. CDR3 DNA sequence: TGTGCCAGCAGCCAAGCGGGACTAGCGGGCCAGAACACCGGGGAGCTGTTTTTT. The V gene is TRBV4-2, the J gene TRBJ2-2; 12 bases map to TRBD2. CDR1 is LGHNA, CDR2 YNFKEQ, per germline. This CDR3 is built from 18 residues. V lost 1 base, J lost 1 base, and 4 bases stayed unmatched.

The gene calls are TRBV30 and TRBJ2-6, with 8 nucleotides matching TRBD1. This CDR3 is 14 amino acids long. Germline V gene lookup returns CDR1 GTSNPN and CDR2 SVGIG (reference sequence). V gave up 2 bases and J gave up 7 bases; unmatched junction bases: 4. CDR3 sequence (DNA): TGTGCCTGGAGTCCCGGACAGGGAGCCAACGTCCTGACTTTC. This gives the protein CAWSPGQGANVLTF. Full variable domain (outside the CDR3, taken from reference TRBV30 and TRBJ2-6): SQTIHQWPATLVQPVGSPLSLECTVEGTSNPNLYWYRQAAGRGLQLLFYSVGIGQISSEVPQNLSASRPQDRQFILSSKKLLLSDSGFYLCAWSPGQGANVLTFGAGSRLTVL.

CDR3 loop: CASSETVYRTRTTEAFF. The CDR3 DNA reads TGTGCCAGCAGTGAAACGGTTTACAGGACGCGGACCACTGAAGCTTTCTTT. The rearrangement uses TRBV6-1 and TRBJ1-1, with D tentatively TRBD1 (5 bases). CDR3 length: 17 residues. The V end was cut by 2 bases, the J end by 4 bases, with 20 bases between. Germline assignment: CDR1 MNHNS and CDR2 SASEGT.